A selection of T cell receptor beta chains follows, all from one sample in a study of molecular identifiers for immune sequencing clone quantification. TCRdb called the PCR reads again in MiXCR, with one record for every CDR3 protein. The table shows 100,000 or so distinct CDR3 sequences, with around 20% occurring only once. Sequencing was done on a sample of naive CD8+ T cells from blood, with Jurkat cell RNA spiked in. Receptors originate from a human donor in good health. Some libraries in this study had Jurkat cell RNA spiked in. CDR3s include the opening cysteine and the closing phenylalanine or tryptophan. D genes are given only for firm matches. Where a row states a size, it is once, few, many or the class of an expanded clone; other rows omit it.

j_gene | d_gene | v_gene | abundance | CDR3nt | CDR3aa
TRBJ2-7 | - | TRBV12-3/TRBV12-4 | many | TGTGCCAGCGGGGCCGTCCCCTACGAGCAGTACTTC | CASGAVPYEQYF
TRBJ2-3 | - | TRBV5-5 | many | TGTGCCAGCAGCGAACTAGATACGCAGTATTTT | CASSELDTQYF
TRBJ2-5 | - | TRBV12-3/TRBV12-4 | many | TGTGCCAGCAGTGTCAGCGGCTCAGGAACCCAGTACTTC | CASSVSGSGTQYF
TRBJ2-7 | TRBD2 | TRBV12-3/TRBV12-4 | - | TGTGCCGGCAGTTTCGGCGGGAGTTCCTACGAGCAGTACTTC | CAGSFGGSSYEQYF
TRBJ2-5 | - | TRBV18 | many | TGTGCCAGCTCTCCAGAAGGCCAAGAGACCCAGTACTTC | CASSPEGQETQYF
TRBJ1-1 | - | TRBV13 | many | TGTGCCAGCAGCTTATTCGGCGAAGCTTTCTTT | CASSLFGEAFF
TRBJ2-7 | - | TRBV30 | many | TGTGCCTGGAGTACGGACGACTACGAGCAGTACTTC | CAWSTDDYEQYF
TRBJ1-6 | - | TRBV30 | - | TGTGCCTGGAGTATGGGGAATTCGCCCCTCCACTTT | CAWSMGNSPLHF
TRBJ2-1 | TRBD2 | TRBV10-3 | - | TGTGCCATCAGTGAGTCCCGGGAGGGTGAGCAGTTCTTC | CAISESREGEQFF
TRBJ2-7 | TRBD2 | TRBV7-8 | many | TGTGCCAGCAGCCCACCGCCCAGACTAGCGGAGCAGTACTTC | CASSPPPRLAEQYF
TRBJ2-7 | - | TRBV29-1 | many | TGCAGCGTTGAAGAGGGGGTAGGGGACTTCGCCTACGAGCAGTACTTC | CSVEEGVGDFAYEQYF
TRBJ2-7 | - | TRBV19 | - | TGTGCCAGTAGCCCGGGCTTGGGGGGCTACGAGCAGTACTTC | CASSPGLGGYEQYF
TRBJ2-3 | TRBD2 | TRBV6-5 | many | TGTGCCAGCAGCCCCTCCGGGACTAGCGGGAGAAGAACAGATACGCAGTATTTT | CASSPSGTSGRRTDTQYF
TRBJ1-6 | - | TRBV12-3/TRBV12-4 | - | TGTGCCAGCAGTTCGGCGGAATCACCCCTCCACTTT | CASSSAESPLHF
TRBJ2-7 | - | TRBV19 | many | TGTGCCAGTAGCCCCGCCGAAAAGGCTTCCTACGAGCAGTACTTC | CASSPAEKASYEQYF
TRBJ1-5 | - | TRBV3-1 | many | TGTGCCAGCAGCCGGGACATCGGCAATCAGCCCCAGCATTTT | CASSRDIGNQPQHF
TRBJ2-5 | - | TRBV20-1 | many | TGCAGTGCCGTTCCCCCAAACCGGGACCTGACCCAGTACTTC | CSAVPPNRDLTQYF
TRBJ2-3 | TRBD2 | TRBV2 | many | TGTGCCAGCAGTGTTATCGGGAGCGGGAGGGCCTTACTTAGCACAGATACGCAGTATTTT | CASSVIGSGRALLSTDTQYF
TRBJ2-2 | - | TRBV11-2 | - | TGTGCCAGCAGCCTGAGGAGCACCGGGGAGCTGTTTTTT | CASSLRSTGELFF
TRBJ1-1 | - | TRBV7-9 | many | TGTGCCAGCATTCAGGGGTCTGAAGCTTTCTTT | CASIQGSEAFF
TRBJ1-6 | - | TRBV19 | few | TGTGCCAGTAGTCCCGGGACGGGTGTTGGGGCCCTCCACTTT | CASSPGTGVGALHF
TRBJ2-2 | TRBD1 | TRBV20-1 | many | TGCAGTGCTTTGGACAGGGTTAGAACCGGGGAGCTGTTTTTT | CSALDRVRTGELFF
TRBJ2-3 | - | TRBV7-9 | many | TGTGCCAGCAGCTTGGACCCAAAATCCCCTCACACGACAGATACGCAGTATTTT | CASSLDPKSPHTTDTQYF
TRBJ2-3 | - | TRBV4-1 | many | TGCGCCAGCAGCCAAGACCGACAGCAGACCACAGATACGCAGTATTTT | CASSQDRQQTTDTQYF
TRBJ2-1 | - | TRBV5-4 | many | TGTGCCAGCAGCCCGGGACAAACCTACAATGAGCAGTTCTTC | CASSPGQTYNEQFF
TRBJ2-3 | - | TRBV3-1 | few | - | CASSQDSGQGTDTQYF
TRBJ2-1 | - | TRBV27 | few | TGTGCCAGCAGGGGTAGAGCCCCTATTAAAGCCTATGATGAGCAGTTCTTC | CASRGRAPIKAYDEQFF
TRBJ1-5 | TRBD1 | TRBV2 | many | TGTGCCAGCAGTGAGTGGGGTAGCGGGACAGCCGATTACCATCAGCCCCAGCATTTT | CASSEWGSGTADYHQPQHF
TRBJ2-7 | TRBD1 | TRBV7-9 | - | TGTGCCAGCAGCCGGGACAGCACCTACGAGCAGTACTTC | CASSRDSTYEQYF
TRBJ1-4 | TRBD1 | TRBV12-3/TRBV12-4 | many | TGTGCCAGCAGTCAGCACACAGGGGCGGGTGAAAAACTGTTTTTT | CASSQHTGAGEKLFF
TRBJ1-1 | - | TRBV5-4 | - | TGTGCCAGCAGCTTGGGGGAATTACAGGGTTGGAAGGGCACTGAAGCTTTCTTT | CASSLGELQGWKGTEAFF
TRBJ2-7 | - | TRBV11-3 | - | TGTGCCAGCAGCCAGGACTCGTGGGACGAGCAGTACTTC | CASSQDSWDEQYF
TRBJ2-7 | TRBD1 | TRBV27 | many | TGTGCCAGCAGAGACAGGGCGCTCTCCTACGAGCAGTACTTC | CASRDRALSYEQYF
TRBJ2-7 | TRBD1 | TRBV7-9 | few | TGTGCCAGCGGCTTCCCGAGGACAGGGTTGAAGGACGAGCAGTACTTC | CASGFPRTGLKDEQYF
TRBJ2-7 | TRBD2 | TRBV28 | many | TGTGCCAGCAGTTCCCGGACTAGCGGGGGCTACGAGCAGTACTTC | CASSSRTSGGYEQYF
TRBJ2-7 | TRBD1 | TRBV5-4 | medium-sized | TGTGCCAGCAGCTCCGGACAGGGCTACGAGCAGTACTTC | CASSSGQGYEQYF
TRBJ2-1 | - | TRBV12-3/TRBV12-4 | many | TGTGCCAGCAGAGGATACAATGAGCAGTTCTTC | CASRGYNEQFF
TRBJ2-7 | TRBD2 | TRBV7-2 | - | TGTGCCAGCAGCTTATTGGGACTAGCGGGAGGCCTATTCTACGAGCAGTACTTC | CASSLLGLAGGLFYEQYF
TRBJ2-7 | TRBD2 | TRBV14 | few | TGTGCCAGCAGCCATACTAGCGGGGGGACCTACGAGCAGTACTTC | CASSHTSGGTYEQYF
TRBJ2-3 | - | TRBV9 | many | TGTGCCAGCAGCCTGGACCTAGCACCCCCAGATACGCAGTATTTT | CASSLDLAPPDTQYF
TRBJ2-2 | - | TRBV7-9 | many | TGTGCCAGCAGCTTAACCCCCTCTCTCGGGGAGCTGTTTTTT | CASSLTPSLGELFF
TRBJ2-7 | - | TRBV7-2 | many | TGTGCCAGCAGCCTTAAGGTCCTGGGTTTCGAGCAGTACTTC | CASSLKVLGFEQYF
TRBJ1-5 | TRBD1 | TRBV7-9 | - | TGTGCCAGCAGCAACCTGGGACAGGGGGGCAATCAGCCCCAGCATTTT | CASSNLGQGGNQPQHF
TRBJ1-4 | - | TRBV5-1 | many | TGCGCCAGCAGCTTGAATTACGCGGAGAATGAAAAACTGTTTTTT | CASSLNYAENEKLFF
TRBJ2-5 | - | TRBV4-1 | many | TGCGCCAGCAGCCCAAGGAAGGTGGGGCCAGAGACCCAGTACTTC | CASSPRKVGPETQYF
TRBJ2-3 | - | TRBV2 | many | TGTGCCAGCAGTGAAAGGTGGTCTTACGAACTTACGGGCCAGTTGTATTTT | CASSERWSYELTGQLYF
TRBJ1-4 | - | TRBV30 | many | TGTGCCTGGAATGGGGTTGAGGAAAAACTGTTTTTT | CAWNGVEEKLFF